The TCR beta chain described here comes from a study of radiotherapy plus CTLA-4 blockade in lung cancer. The wider study: Patients showed objective responses in roughly 18% of cases, and disease control was achieved by 31%.

Sequencing used immunoSEQ multiplex PCR; TCRdb keeps in-frame clones, though not all of them. The table lists approximately 98,000 clones, 82% of them singletons, with nearly 3.5% in the top ten. The CDR3 is 15 residues long. The germline V gene encodes CDR1 SGHKS and CDR2 YYEKEE (reference sequence). Trimming pared 2 bases from V and 7 bases from J, leaving 17 bases between. This sequence originates from a human donor with non-small cell lung cancer who had a partial response to radiotherapy plus ipilimumab. The chain carries TRBV5-5 and TRBJ2-3; D is possibly TRBD1 (6 bases). The input for sequencing was peripheral blood, taken from a patient treated with radiotherapy plus ipilimumab. CDR3 amino acids: CASSLARGSSYTQYF. The DNA of the CDR3 is TGTGCCAGCAGCTTAGCCAGGGGTTCATCGTATACGCAGTATTTT. The full variable domain, completed using reference TRBV5-5 and TRBJ2-3, is DAGVTQSPTHLIKTRGQQVTLRCSPISGHKSVSWYQQVLGQGPQFIFQYYEKEERGRGNFPDRFSARQFPNYSSELNVNALLLGDSALYLCASSLARGSSYTQYFGPGTRLTVL.